This T cell receptor (beta chain) was captured by sequencing in a study of T cell responses to AZD1222 COVID-19 vaccine. Study-wide findings and caveats: The sample set comprised mostly white British donors with more females, and clonal diversity was possibly underestimated. At baseline, seropositivity was found in only a handful of AZD1222 recipients.

TCRdb's copy holds only in-frame clones and misses some; the assay was immunoSEQ multiplex PCR. The sample has fewer than 85,000 clones; about four fifths are singletons. Combined were second doses at about 4 or about 12 weeks. The CDR3 has 14 residues. Per the germline V gene, CDR1 is GTSNPN and CDR2 is SVGIG (reference sequence). Trimming shortened V by 3 bases and J by 5 bases, and 16 bases separated the two germline ends. To note about this clone: Its target is not known.

This specimen was peripheral blood, taken 28 days after the second AZD1222 dose. The origin of this receptor is an adult who received the AZD1222 COVID-19 vaccine. The chain joins TRBV30 to TRBJ1-1, with D tentatively TRBD1 (6 bases). This CDR3 reads CAWSVTGMRTEAFF. The CDR3 nucleotides read TGTGCCTGGAGCGTCACAGGGATGCGGACTGAAGCTTTCTTT.